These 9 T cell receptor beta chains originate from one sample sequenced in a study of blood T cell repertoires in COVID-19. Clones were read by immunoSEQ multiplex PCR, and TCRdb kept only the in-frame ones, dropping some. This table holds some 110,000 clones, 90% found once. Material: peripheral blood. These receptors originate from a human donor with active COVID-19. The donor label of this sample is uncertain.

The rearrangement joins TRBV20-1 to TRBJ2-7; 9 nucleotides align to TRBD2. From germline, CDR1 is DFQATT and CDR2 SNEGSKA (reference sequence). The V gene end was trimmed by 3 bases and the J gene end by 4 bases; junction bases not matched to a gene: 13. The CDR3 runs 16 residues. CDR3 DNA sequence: TGCAGTGCTAGTGGTCTAGCGGGGACCCTTGGGTACGAGCAGTACTTC. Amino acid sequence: CSASGLAGTLGYEQYF.

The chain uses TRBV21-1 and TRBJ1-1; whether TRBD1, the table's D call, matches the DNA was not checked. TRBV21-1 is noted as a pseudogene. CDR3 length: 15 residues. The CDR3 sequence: CASSKNQTRNTEAFF. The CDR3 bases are TGTGCCAGCAGCAAAAACCAGACACGAAACACTGAAGCTTTCTTT.

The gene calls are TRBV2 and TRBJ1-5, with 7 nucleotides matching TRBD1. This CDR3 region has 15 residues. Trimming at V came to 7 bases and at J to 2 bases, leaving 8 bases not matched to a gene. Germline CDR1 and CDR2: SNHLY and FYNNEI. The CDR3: CASTREGAGNQPQHF. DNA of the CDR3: TGTGCCAGCACACGCGAGGGGGCGGGCAATCAGCCCCAGCATTTT.

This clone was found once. The CDR3 DNA reads as TGTGCCAGCAGCGCGAGGGCTACTCAAGAGACCCAGTACTTC. The encoded protein is CASSARATQETQYF. The J gene is TRBJ2-5, the V gene TRBV27; weak D call: TRBD2 (5 bases). The V end lost 6 bases, the J end lost 2 bases, and 13 bases lay between the germline ends. The germline V gene has CDR1 MNHEY and CDR2 SMNVEV (reference sequence). The CDR3 length is 14 residues.

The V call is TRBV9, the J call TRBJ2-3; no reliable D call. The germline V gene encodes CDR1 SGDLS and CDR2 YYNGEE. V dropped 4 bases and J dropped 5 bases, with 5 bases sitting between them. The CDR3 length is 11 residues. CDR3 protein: CASSLGDTQYF. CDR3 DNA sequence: TGTGCCAGCAGCCTCGGAGATACGCAGTATTTT.

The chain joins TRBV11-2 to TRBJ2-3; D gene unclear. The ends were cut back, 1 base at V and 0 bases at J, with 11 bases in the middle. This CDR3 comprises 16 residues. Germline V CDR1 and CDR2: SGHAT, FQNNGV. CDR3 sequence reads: CASSLVAEHSTDTQYF. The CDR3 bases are TGTGCCAGCAGCTTAGTAGCCGAGCACAGCACAGATACGCAGTATTTT.

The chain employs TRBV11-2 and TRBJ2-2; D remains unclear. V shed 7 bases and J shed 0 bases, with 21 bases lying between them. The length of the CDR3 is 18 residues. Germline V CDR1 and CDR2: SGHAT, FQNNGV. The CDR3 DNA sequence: TGTGCCAGCATCCTAGGCCCGTTACCGGGTACGAACACCGGGGAGCTGTTTTTT. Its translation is CASILGPLPGTNTGELFF.

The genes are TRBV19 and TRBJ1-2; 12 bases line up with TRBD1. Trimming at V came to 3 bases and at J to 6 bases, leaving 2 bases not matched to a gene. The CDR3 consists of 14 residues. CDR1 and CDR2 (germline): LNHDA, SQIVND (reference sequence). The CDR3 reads CASSMGQGADGYTF. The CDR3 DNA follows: TGTGCCAGTAGTATGGGACAGGGGGCGGATGGCTACACCTTC.

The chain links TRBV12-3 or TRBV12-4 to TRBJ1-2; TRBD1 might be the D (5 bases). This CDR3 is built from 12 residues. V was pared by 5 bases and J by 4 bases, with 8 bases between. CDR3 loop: CASSTGGYGYTF. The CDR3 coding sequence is TGTGCCAGCAGTACCGGGGGCTATGGCTACACCTTC.